These T cell receptor beta chains were read from a single sample in a study of cytomegalovirus exposure and HLA in healthy donors. Assay: immunoSEQ multiplex PCR; the TCRdb copy retains only in-frame clones and omits some. The top ten hold under 9% of the sample, which has tens of thousands of clones, roughly 76% seen once. Sequencing was carried out using PBMCs. The origin of the receptors is a man in his sixties in good health and CMV-seropositive. The CDR3 runs from the conserved cysteine through the conserved F or W. A D gene is named only where the DNA matches it firmly. Some rows have no size entry. The others give once, few or many, or a class for an expanded clone.

v_call	j_call	clone_size	d_call	cdr3_aa	cdr3_nt
TRBV19	TRBJ1-4	.	.	CASSIEGALFSRRGEKLFF	TGTGCCAGTAGTATAGAAGGCGCGTTATTCTCGAGGCGTGGTGAAAAACTGTTTTTT
TRBV10-1	TRBJ2-5	.	.	CASSDSGREETQYF	TGCGCCAGCAGTGATAGTGGCCGGGAGGAGACCCAGTACTTC
TRBV9	TRBJ2-1	.	.	CASSVAWATTQYNEQFF	TGTGCCAGCAGCGTAGCATGGGCGACTACCCAATACAATGAGCAGTTCTTC
TRBV10-1	TRBJ2-6	.	TRBD1	CASSEDRQGLSGANVLTF	TGCGCCAGCAGTGAGGATCGACAGGGTTTGTCTGGGGCCAACGTCCTGACTTTC
TRBV7-9	TRBJ2-1	.	TRBD2	CASSFTRGSGGLYNEQFF	TGTGCCAGCAGCTTCACCCGGGGTAGCGGGGGCCTCTACAATGAGCAGTTCTTC
TRBV2	TRBJ2-7	.	.	CASRRGGSSYEQYF	TGTGCCAGCAGGAGAGGAGGGAGCTCCTACGAGCAGTACTTC
TRBV6-5	TRBJ1-1	few	.	CASRKGYAEAFF	TGTGCCAGCAGAAAGGGGTACGCTGAAGCTTTCTTT
TRBV6-4	TRBJ1-1	.	.	CASSDSDGSEAFF	TGTGCCAGCAGTGACTCTGACGGGTCTGAAGCTTTCTTT
TRBV7-9	TRBJ2-3	.	.	CASSLGNQRGTDTQYF	TGTGCCAGCAGCTTAGGAAACCAGCGGGGCACAGATACGCAGTATTTT
TRBV7-9	TRBJ2-2	.	TRBD1	CASSFLGSQGKETGELFF	TGTGCCAGCAGCTTCTTAGGTTCACAGGGGAAGGAAACCGGGGAGCTGTTTTTT
TRBV7-9	TRBJ1-1	.	.	CASSLGQGSTEAFF	TGTGCCAGCAGCTTAGGCCAGGGGAGCACTGAAGCTTTCTTT
TRBV6-1	TRBJ2-1	.	TRBD2	CASSETSGSSYNEQFF	TGTGCCAGCAGTGAAACTAGCGGGAGTTCCTACAATGAGCAGTTCTTC
TRBV5-1	TRBJ1-2	.	TRBD1	CASSSLTGTGSYGYTF	TGCGCCAGCAGCTCTTTAACCGGGACAGGATCCTATGGCTACACCTTC
TRBV7-9	TRBJ2-2	.	TRBD1	CASSRGTGTGELFF	TGTGCCAGCAGCCGGGGGACAGGGACCGGGGAGCTGTTTTTT
TRBV11-2	TRBJ2-5	.	TRBD2	CASSLSLAGGPWETQYF	TGTGCCAGCAGCTTATCACTAGCGGGAGGGCCTTGGGAGACCCAGTACTTC
TRBV19	TRBJ2-3	.	TRBD1	CASRFAGTGARGLTDTQYF	TGTGCCAGTAGGTTCGCCGGGACAGGGGCAAGGGGGCTGACAGATACGCAGTATTTT
TRBV6-5	TRBJ2-7	.	.	CASSSAPGRGGQYF	TGTGCCAGCAGTTCAGCCCCGGGGAGAGGTGGGCAGTACTTC
TRBV7-6	TRBJ1-5	.	.	CASSPTVSNQPQHF	TGTGCCAGCAGCCCGACAGTAAGCAATCAGCCCCAGCATTTT
TRBV5-1	TRBJ2-1	.	TRBD2	CASSFLSGSLNEQFF	TGCGCCAGCAGCTTCCTTAGCGGGAGTCTGAATGAGCAGTTCTTC
TRBV2	TRBJ1-3	.	TRBD1	CASSERQGSGNTIYF	TGTGCCAGCAGCGAACGACAGGGCTCTGGAAACACCATATATTTT
TRBV7-9	TRBJ2-7	.	.	CSSSLGESYEQYF	TGTTCCAGCAGCTTAGGGGAGTCCTACGAGCAGTACTTC
TRBV6-5	TRBJ1-6	.	TRBD1	CASSTDRGHSPLHF	TGTGCCAGCAGTACGGACAGGGGGCATTCACCCCTCCACTTT
TRBV12-5	TRBJ2-7	.	.	CASGLAGAYEQYF	TGTGCTAGTGGTTTGGCAGGGGCGTACGAGCAGTACTTC
TRBV19	TRBJ2-7	.	TRBD1	CASRMTGGNYEQYF	TGTGCCAGTAGGATGACAGGGGGAAACTACGAGCAGTACTTC
TRBV7-2	TRBJ1-2	few	.	CASSYGGPNYGYTF	TGTGCCAGCAGTTACGGAGGACCTAACTATGGCTACACCTTC
TRBV4-1	TRBJ2-5	.	TRBD1	CASSGDRGQETQYF	TGCGCCAGCAGCGGGGACAGGGGTCAAGAGACCCAGTACTTC
TRBV12-5	TRBJ2-7	.	.	CASGLGTGLHEQYF	TGTGCTAGTGGTTTGGGAACAGGGCTGCACGAGCAGTACTTC
TRBV10-2	TRBJ2-3	.	TRBD2	CASSEAGTSGGNTDTQYF	TGCGCCAGCAGTGAGGCAGGGACTAGCGGGGGGAACACAGATACGCAGTATTTT
TRBV29-1	TRBJ2-3	once	TRBD2	CSAQLAGTSTDTQYF	TGCAGCGCCCAGTTAGCGGGGACTAGCACAGATACGCAGTATTTT
TRBV11-3	TRBJ2-2	few	TRBD1	CASSSRDRGAGELFF	TGTGCCAGCAGCTCCCGGGACAGGGGTGCCGGGGAGCTGTTTTTT
TRBV7-8	TRBJ2-1	.	TRBD2	CASSLRRERNEQFF	TGTGCCAGCAGCTTAAGGCGGGAGCGCAATGAGCAGTTCTTC
TRBV5-1	TRBJ2-5	few	TRBD2	CASRGLAGASETQYF	TGCGCCAGCAGGGGACTAGCGGGGGCCTCAGAGACCCAGTACTTC
TRBV18	TRBJ1-1	.	.	CASSPETEAFF	TGTGCCAGCTCACCGGAGACTGAAGCTTTCTTT
TRBV29-1	TRBJ2-7	.	.	CSAAGQYYEQYF	TGCAGCGCCGCGGGACAGTATTACGAGCAGTACTTC
TRBV5-1	TRBJ2-1	.	TRBD2	CASSLPGLAGNNEQFF	TGCGCCAGCAGCTTGCCGGGACTAGCGGGAAACAATGAGCAGTTCTTC
TRBV6-1	TRBJ2-5	.	TRBD2	CASSEGGSQETQYF	TGTGCCAGCAGTGAGGGCGGGAGTCAAGAGACCCAGTACTTC
TRBV11-1	TRBJ1-5	few	TRBD1	CASSRTGINQPQHF	TGTGCCAGCAGCCGGACAGGGATCAATCAGCCCCAGCATTTT
TRBV10-1	TRBJ2-1	.	TRBD2	CASSLTSGGNEQFF	TGCGCCAGCAGTCTGACTAGCGGGGGAAATGAGCAGTTCTTC
TRBV7-8	TRBJ2-7	.	.	CAILPRGGGDEQYF	TGTGCCATACTCCCCCGTGGGGGCGGCGACGAGCAGTACTTC
TRBV5-1	TRBJ2-4	.	TRBD1	CASSRTMTGTDIQYF	TGCGCCAGCAGCCGAACCATGACAGGGACGGACATTCAGTACTTC
TRBV2	TRBJ2-5	.	TRBD1	CASAGTGWETQYF	TGTGCCAGTGCCGGGACAGGGTGGGAGACCCAGTACTTC
TRBV11-1	TRBJ2-3	.	TRBD2	CASSFPVGLAGGLQETQYF	TGTGCCAGCAGCTTTCCGGTCGGACTAGCGGGGGGGCTGCAGGAGACGCAGTATTTT
TRBV2	TRBJ2-6	.	TRBD1	CASSYAAGTGGRRANVLTF	TGTGCCAGCAGTTACGCCGCCGGGACAGGGGGCCGGAGGGCCAACGTCCTGACTTTC
TRBV9	TRBJ2-7	once	.	CASSPDVGGIYEQYF	TGTGCCAGCAGCCCCGACGTGGGGGGTATCTACGAGCAGTACTTC
TRBV28	TRBJ2-4	.	.	CASSGIRRRGNIQYF	TGTGCCAGCAGTGGGATTAGGAGGAGGGGAAACATTCAGTACTTC
TRBV28	TRBJ2-7	.	TRBD2	CASSSSGFLVQQYF	TGTGCCAGCAGTTCTAGCGGGTTTCTAGTCCAGCAGTACTTC
TRBV4-1	TRBJ1-1	.	.	CASSQYPIENTEAFF	TGCGCCAGCAGCCAATACCCTATTGAGAACACTGAAGCTTTCTTT
TRBV5-5	TRBJ2-7	.	TRBD1	CASSGTGVEQYF	TGTGCCAGCAGCGGCACAGGGGTCGAGCAGTACTTC
TRBV5-1	TRBJ2-1	.	TRBD2	CASSYGTSIDEQFF	TGCGCCAGCAGCTACGGGACTAGCATCGATGAGCAGTTCTTC
TRBV6-1	TRBJ1-1	.	.	CASAKRFENTEAFF	TGTGCCAGTGCGAAGAGATTTGAGAACACTGAAGCTTTCTTT
TRBV7-9	TRBJ2-7	.	.	CASSLERLDEQYF	TGTGCCAGCAGCTTAGAGCGGTTGGACGAGCAGTACTTC
TRBV15	TRBJ1-2	.	.	CATSREGGGINYGYTF	TGTGCCACCAGCAGAGAGGGGGGAGGGATTAACTATGGCTACACCTTC
TRBV19	TRBJ1-1	.	.	CASQWQGNTEAFF	TGTGCCAGCCAGTGGCAGGGAAACACTGAAGCTTTCTTT
TRBV6-5	TRBJ1-1	few	.	CASSYSTQGNTEAFF	TGTGCCAGCAGTTACTCGACCCAGGGGAACACTGAAGCTTTCTTT
TRBV7-2	TRBJ2-7	.	TRBD2	CASSSPGLRPFGDEQYF	TGTGCCAGCAGCTCCCCGGGACTAAGACCTTTCGGGGACGAGCAGTACTTC
TRBV6-5	TRBJ2-1	.	.	CASSTGIYNEQFF	TGTGCCAGCAGTACCGGGATTTACAATGAGCAGTTCTTC
TRBV6-1	TRBJ1-3	once	.	CASSEVAYGNTIYF	TGTGCCAGCAGTGAAGTGGCATACGGAAACACCATATATTTT
TRBV7-6	TRBJ1-1	.	TRBD1	CASSFLQGLNTEAFF	TGTGCCAGCAGCTTCCTACAGGGGTTGAACACTGAAGCTTTCTTT
TRBV2	TRBJ2-2	.	TRBD2	CASKQRETGGELFF	TGTGCCAGCAAGCAGCGGGAGACGGGAGGGGAGCTGTTTTTT